Presented here are 14 T cell receptor beta chains from one specimen sequenced in a study of cytomegalovirus exposure and HLA in healthy donors. A multiplex PCR was run with 60 Vbeta primers and 13 Jbeta primers. The assay was immunoSEQ multiplex PCR, and TCRdb's table has in-frame clones only and misses some. The sample lists 170,000 or so clones; 77% were seen once. The sequenced sample consisted of PBMCs. The source of these receptors is a woman in her twenties or thirties in good health and CMV-seronegative.

J is TRBJ1-1 and V is TRBV6-5, with TRBD1 as a possible D gene (5 bases). The germline gives CDR1 MNHEY, CDR2 SVGAGI. The CDR3 runs to 15 residues. V was pared by 2 bases and J by 1 base, with 11 bases between. CDR3 loop: CASSYQGAGNTEAFF. In nucleotides, the CDR3 is TGTGCCAGCAGTTACCAGGGAGCGGGGAACACTGAAGCTTTCTTT.

This clone was counted only a few times. The chain recombines TRBV18 with TRBJ1-1; D perhaps matches TRBD1 (6 bases). Trimming removed 4 bases from V and 1 base from J, with 16 bases in between. The V gene's germline CDR1 is KGHSH and CDR2 LQKENI. The CDR3 spans 16 residues. The CDR3 nucleotides read TGTGCCAGCTCACTAACGCGACAGGATGGGAACACTGAAGCTTTCTTT. Protein sequence: CASSLTRQDGNTEAFF.

The V and J genes are TRBV14 and TRBJ1-1, with a weak D call TRBD1 (5 bases). With 2 bases removed from V and 5 bases from J, the gap between germline ends came to 12 bases. Germline-derived CDR1 and CDR2 are SGHDN and FVKESK. The CDR3 is 14 amino acids. The CDR3, as DNA: TGTGCCAGCAGCCAACAGGGTTTTGGGACTGAAGCTTTCTTT. Protein sequence: CASSQQGFGTEAFF.

The V call is TRBV7-9, the J call TRBJ2-7; 11 nucleotides match TRBD2. Unmatched junction bases numbered 2, after V lost 4 bases and J lost 3 bases. The CDR3 has 14 residues. The germline gives CDR1 SEHNR, CDR2 FQNEAQ (reference sequence). CDR3 sequence reads: CASSYGTSGYEQYF. The CDR3 DNA follows: TGTGCCAGCAGCTACGGGACTAGCGGCTACGAGCAGTACTTC.

The CDR3 DNA is TGTGCCAGCAGTTCCTGGGGCTCGGATTCGCCCTACGAGCAGTACTTC. Its protein is CASSSWGSDSPYEQYF. The V and J genes are TRBV27 and TRBJ2-7, with D tentatively TRBD1 (5 bases). Germline CDR1 reads MNHEY; CDR2 reads SMNVEV (reference sequence). V was clipped by 4 bases and J by 2 bases, with 18 bases between them. The CDR3 covers 16 residues.

The rearrangement links TRBV5-4 to TRBJ2-7, with TRBD1 as a possible D gene (5 bases). The CDR3 loop spans 16 amino acids. Per the germline V gene, CDR1 is SGHNT and CDR2 is YYREEE (reference sequence). V was clipped by 6 bases and J by 0 bases, with 19 bases between them. CDR3 DNA: TGTGCCAGCAACTGGGGCACAGTCACCAGCTCCTACGAGCAGTACTTC. Translated: CASNWGTVTSSYEQYF.

This clone was picked up a small number of times. This sequence joins TRBV10-1 and TRBJ2-1, with 8 positions matching TRBD2. The germline gives CDR1 WNHNN, CDR2 SYGVQD (reference sequence). The CDR3 extends over 18 amino acids. With V trimmed by 6 bases and J by 5 bases, 18 bases remained unmatched. The CDR3 is CASRPNREAGGHNNEQFF. The CDR3 DNA reads as TGCGCCAGCAGACCCAATCGGGAGGCGGGGGGACATAACAATGAGCAGTTCTTC.

The V and J genes are TRBV7-8 and TRBJ1-1; D unclear. CDR3 length: 13 amino acids. In germline, CDR1 is SGHVS, CDR2 FQNEAQ. The V end lost 5 bases, the J end lost 11 bases, and 18 bases lay between the germline ends. The CDR3, as DNA: TGTGCCAGCAGCCCCGCCAACGACTGGGTGGCTTTCTTT. Encoded protein: CASSPANDWVAFF.

The CDR3: CASSLSTTNGYTF. In DNA, the CDR3 is TGTGCCAGCAGTTTATCCACGACAAATGGCTACACCTTC. The V call is TRBV27, the J call TRBJ1-2; no clear D gene. Germline values: CDR1 MNHEY, CDR2 SMNVEV (reference sequence). The CDR3 spans 13 residues. Trimming left V 0 bases short and J 6 bases short, with 8 bases between.

This sequence joins TRBV5-1 and TRBJ1-1; weak D call: TRBD1 (5 bases). Per germline, CDR1 SGHRS and CDR2 YFSETQ. V was cut by 2 bases and J by 2 bases, with 13 bases left in between. CDR3 size: 15 residues. The CDR3 region is CASSFLTGRNTEAFF. The CDR3 DNA reads TGCGCCAGCAGCTTTCTAACAGGACGAAACACTGAAGCTTTCTTT.

In this sample, this clone turned up a few times. CDR3 DNA sequence: TGTGCCAGCAGGAAGGAGCACAGGGAAGAGCCCCAGCATTTT. Amino acids: CASRKEHREEPQHF. The chain has TRBV6-1 and TRBJ1-5, with a possible D match to TRBD1 (6 bases). Germline CDR1 reads MNHNS; CDR2 reads SASEGT. V shed 6 bases and J shed 8 bases, with 17 bases lying between them. This CDR3 region has 14 residues.

The chain couples TRBV28 to TRBJ2-3; TRBD2 matches 10 bases. Losses at the gene ends were 6 bases for V and 2 bases for J; bases not matched to a gene: 5. The germline V gene has CDR1 MDHEN and CDR2 SYDVKM. The CDR3 runs to 15 residues. DNA of the CDR3: TGTGCCAGCAGACCGGGACTAGCGACCACAGATACGCAGTATTTT. This codes for CASRPGLATTDTQYF.

J is TRBJ2-1 and V is TRBV7-6, with a possible D match to TRBD1 (6 bases). V was clipped by 4 bases and J by 4 bases, with 11 bases between them. The CDR3 is 14 residues long. CDR1 is SGHVS, CDR2 FNYEAQ, per germline. The CDR3 bases are TGTGCCAGCAGCTCCTCAGGGGCTTACAATGAGCAGTTCTTC. This gives the protein CASSSSGAYNEQFF. The full variable domain, with the rest looked up from reference TRBV7-6 and TRBJ2-1, is GAGVSQSPRYKVTKRGQDVALRCDPISGHVSLYWYRQALGQGPEFLTYFNYEAQQDKSGLPNDRFSAERPEGSISTLTIQRTEQRDSAMYRCASSSSGAYNEQFFGPGTRLTVL.

About this clone itself: One end of the junction does not line up with germline, which may come from a read error. The rearrangement uses TRBV28 and TRBJ1-2; 10 nucleotides line up with TRBD1. The germline V gene encodes CDR1 MDHEN and CDR2 SYDVKM. CDR3 length: 14 residues. The CDR3 sequence: CASSFLTGGGGYPF. DNA of the CDR3: TGTGCCAGCAGTTTCCTGACAGGGGGCGGCGGCTACCCCTTC.